The next 21 T cell receptor beta chains were all read from a single sample in a study of control samples from healthy donors and cancer patients. Assay: immunoSEQ multiplex PCR; the TCRdb copy retains only in-frame clones and omits some. The sample lists fewer than 250,000 clones, about 90% occurring once. The sequenced sample was blood. The receptors here all came from a man under 40 in good health.

This chain uses TRBV2 with TRBJ1-6; D unclear. Per germline, CDR1 SNHLY and CDR2 FYNNEI. The CDR3 loop spans 14 amino acids. V was clipped by 10 bases and J by 1 base, with 11 bases between them. The chain's CDR3 is CATSEGSYNSPLHF. In DNA form, the CDR3 reads TGTGCCACATCGGAGGGTTCCTATAATTCACCCCTCCACTTT.

The chain recombines TRBV7-2 with TRBJ2-3; possibly TRBD2 for D (5 bases). The germline V gene has CDR1 SGHTA and CDR2 FQGNSA. With 1 base removed from V and 2 bases from J, the gap between germline ends came to 10 bases. The CDR3 has 15 amino acids. DNA for the CDR3: TGTGCCAGCAGCTTAGTCCAGCGGCTCACAGATACGCAGTATTTT. Its translation: CASSLVQRLTDTQYF.

The V call is TRBV2, the J call TRBJ1-2, with D unclear. V gave up 6 bases and J gave up 4 bases, with 6 bases separating them. CDR1 is SNHLY and CDR2 is FYNNEI in the germline V gene. The CDR3 loop spans 11 amino acids. The CDR3 bases are TGTGCCAGCAGAGAGGCCTATGGCTACACCTTC. Translating it yields CASREAYGYTF.

Only one count was recorded for this clone. V gene TRBV6-5 combines with J gene TRBJ1-5; D gene unclear. Germline lookup yields CDR1 MNHEY and CDR2 SVGAGI. Trimming left V 5 bases short and J 2 bases short, with 7 bases between. The CDR3 has 13 amino acids. The CDR3 nucleotides are TGTGCCAGCAGTCAGGACGGCAATCAGCCCCAGCATTTT. Translating gives CASSQDGNQPQHF.

The chain combines TRBV2 with TRBJ1-3; no clear D. The CDR3 spans 13 residues. V lost 4 bases and J lost 4, with 8 bases in between. Germline V gene sequence: CDR1 SNHLY, CDR2 FYNNEI. The CDR3 region has the DNA TGTGCCAGCAGTGCGGGCCTGGGAAACACCATATATTTT. This encodes CASSAGLGNTIYF.

This sequence joins TRBV14 and TRBJ2-3; the D is unclear. The CDR3 extends over 12 amino acids. V was shortened by 4 bases and J by 3 bases, with 5 bases between the two germline ends. CDR1 and CDR2 (germline): SGHDN, FVKESK. CDR3 protein: CASSPFTDTQYF. The DNA of the CDR3 is TGTGCCAGCAGCCCGTTTACAGATACGCAGTATTTT.

This clone appeared a single time. This chain joins TRBV12-5 and TRBJ2-7, with D unresolved. There are 11 residues in the CDR3. Germline CDR1 LGHNT, CDR2 FRNRAP. V dropped 7 bases and J dropped 11 bases, with 15 bases sitting between them. In DNA, the CDR3 is TGTGCTAGTGCAGTGGAGAAGACGGAGTACTTC. Residues: CASAVEKTEYF.

The chain has TRBV3-1 (or the pseudogene TRBV3-2) and TRBJ1-6; 7 positions agree with TRBD1. This CDR3 is 15 amino acids long. The V and J ends lost 0 bases and 9 bases, in that order; junction bases with no gene match: 5. Germline-derived CDR1 and CDR2 are LGHDT and YNNKEL (reference sequence). The CDR3 sequence: CASSQDRQGGSPLHF. The CDR3 DNA is TGTGCCAGCAGCCAAGACCGACAGGGTGGTTCACCCCTCCACTTT.

The chain has TRBV18 and TRBJ1-2, with D maybe TRBD1 (6 bases). The CDR3 consists of 13 residues. Trimming took 2 bases from V and 7 from J, leaving 11 bases between them. Germline V gives CDR1 KGHSH, CDR2 LQKENI. This chain's CDR3 is CASSPGTGTGYTF. The CDR3, as DNA: TGTGCCAGCTCACCAGGAACAGGGACTGGCTACACCTTC.

The chain couples TRBV6-5 to TRBJ1-2, with TRBD1 as a possible D gene (5 bases). The CDR3 covers 15 residues. V shed 2 bases and J shed 0 bases, with 10 bases lying between them. Germline V CDR1 and CDR2: MNHEY, SVGAGI. CDR3 region: CASSYQGRANYGYTF. CDR3 DNA: TGTGCCAGCAGTTACCAGGGAAGAGCTAACTATGGCTACACCTTC.

The CDR3 sequence is CSVGRDRVYTEAFF. The DNA for the CDR3 is TGCAGCGTTGGGAGGGACAGGGTTTACACTGAAGCTTTCTTT. The chain uses TRBV29-1 and TRBJ1-1; 9 nucleotides align to TRBD1. Germline trimming cut 4 bases from V and 3 bases from J; bases unmatched to any gene: 6. The CDR3 spans 14 residues. The germline CDR1 and CDR2 sequences are SQVTM and ANQGSEA.

Points on this clone: Other DNA variants within this sample encode the same CDR3. This chain uses TRBV18 with TRBJ2-6, with no clear D. In germline, CDR1 is KGHSH, CDR2 LQKENI. Trimming took 0 bases from V and 1 from J, leaving 1 base between them. The CDR3 is 14 residues long. The CDR3 DNA is TGTGCCAGCTCACCACCGTCTGGGGCCAACGTCCTGACTTTC. Translation: CASSPPSGANVLTF.

CDR3 sequence: CASVRQVSPEAFF. CDR3 bases: TGTGCCAGCGTCCGGCAGGTCTCTCCTGAAGCTTTCTTT. The chain combines TRBV2 with TRBJ1-1; D unclear. The germline gives CDR1 SNHLY, CDR2 FYNNEI. With 8 bases removed from V and 6 bases from J, the gap between germline ends came to 16 bases. The CDR3 has 13 amino acids. Full variable domain (outside the CDR3, taken from reference TRBV2 and TRBJ1-1): EPEVTQTPSHQVTQMGQEVILRCVPISNHLYFYWYRQILGQKVEFLVSFYNNEISEKSEIFDDQFSVERPDGSNFTLKIRSTKLEDSAMYFCASVRQVSPEAFFGQGTRLTVV.

V usage is TRBV2 and J usage is TRBJ2-4, with D possibly matching TRBD2 (6 bases). The CDR3 covers 14 residues. V lost 10 bases and J lost 0, with 13 bases in between. Germline loops: CDR1 SNHLY, CDR2 FYNNEI. The CDR3 DNA is TGTGCCATAGCCGGGACTGAAGCCAAAAACATTCAGTACTTC. Its translation is CAIAGTEAKNIQYF.

The chain carries TRBV5-1 and TRBJ2-3, with D possibly TRBD2 on 5 matching bases. V was clipped by 0 bases and J by 5 bases, with 13 bases between them. The CDR3 covers 15 residues. The germline CDR1 and CDR2 sequences are SGHRS and YFSETQ. CDR3 sequence reads: CASSLGGTREDTQYF. In DNA, the CDR3 is TGCGCCAGCAGCTTGGGGGGTACTAGGGAAGATACGCAGTATTTT.

V usage is TRBV5-1 and J usage is TRBJ1-3; possible D gene TRBD1, 6 bases. Trimming stripped 6 bases from V and 2 bases from J, with 18 bases between. The CDR3 loop spans 16 amino acids. CDR1 and CDR2 from the germline V gene are SGHRS and YFSETQ. The CDR3 sequence is CASTLDSGGPGNTIYF. CDR3 bases: TGCGCCAGCACCCTAGACAGCGGGGGCCCTGGAAACACCATATATTTT.

This clone is a singleton in its sample. This sequence joins TRBV7-6 and TRBJ2-3, with 11 bases that match TRBD2. CDR1 and CDR2 (germline): SGHVS, FNYEAQ. There are 15 residues in the CDR3. V lost 5 bases, J lost 1 base, and 2 bases stayed unmatched. The CDR3 sequence is CASSAGLAGTDTQYF. The CDR3 bases are TGTGCCAGCAGCGCGGGACTAGCGGGCACAGATACGCAGTATTTT.

This chain connects TRBV14 to TRBJ1-2; a possible D gene is TRBD1 (5 bases). Germline V CDR1 and CDR2: SGHDN, FVKESK. V lost 0 bases, J lost 4 bases, and 12 bases lay in between. The CDR3 extends over 15 amino acids. The chain's CDR3 is CASSQDFGGGYGYTF. The CDR3 DNA sequence: TGTGCCAGCAGCCAAGATTTCGGGGGGGGCTATGGCTACACCTTC.

V is TRBV3-1 (or the pseudogene TRBV3-2) and J is TRBJ2-1, with 10 bases lining up with TRBD1. With 1 base clipped from V and 5 bases from J, the junction kept 11 bases outside the gene matches. The germline V gene encodes CDR1 LGHDT and CDR2 YNNKEL (reference sequence). The CDR3 runs 18 residues. CDR3 sequence (DNA): TGTGCCAGCAGCCAAGTGTGGACAGGGGGTACCTCAAACAATGAGCAGTTCTTC. Translating gives CASSQVWTGGTSNNEQFF.

The J gene is TRBJ2-5, the V gene TRBV15; 7 bases align to TRBD1. This CDR3 comprises 16 residues. CDR1 and CDR2 (germline): LNHNV, YYDKDF (reference sequence). The junction had 8 bases not matched to a gene; V was cut back by 0 bases and J by 4 bases. The CDR3 sequence: CATSRESQGVGETQYF. Here the CDR3 DNA reads TGTGCCACCAGCAGAGAAAGCCAGGGGGTGGGAGAGACCCAGTACTTC.

The rearrangement links TRBV12-3 or TRBV12-4 to TRBJ2-7; D is unclear. The V and J ends lost 3 bases and 6 bases respectively, with 6 bases between them. The CDR3 is 11 residues long. CDR3 protein: CASSFSSEQYF. CDR3 DNA: TGTGCCAGCAGTTTTTCTTCCGAGCAGTACTTC.